This entry features one T cell receptor beta chain sequence. The sample comes from a study of T cell clonotyping in hematopoietic cell transplantation. As for time point: recipient sample about 28 days before transplant, after cytoreduction. Produced via immunoSEQ multiplex PCR; TCRdb's table is partial and in-frame only. The sample gives 25,000 to 35,000 clones, around 93% of which show up once; 2% to 2.5% is in the top ten. Trimming removed 4 bases from V and 3 bases from J, with 19 bases in between. The CDR3 is 16 amino acids. Per germline, CDR1 SGDLS and CDR2 YYNGEE. The chain employs TRBV9 and TRBJ1-2; maybe TRBD1 (5 bases). This TCR came from a middle-aged man with acute myeloid leukemia. Some clones in this sample may be carry-over from other donors' samples. Sequencing used peripheral blood mononuclear cells, obtained before stem cell transplant. The CDR3 DNA reads as TGTGCCAGCAGCTCCCCATCGGAGGGGATGGACTATGGCTACACCTTC. Translating it yields CASSSPSEGMDYGYTF.